This TCR beta chain was recovered during a study of Graves' ophthalmopathy and Graves' hyperthyroidism. For the study at large: Investigators collected peripheral blood at initial diagnosis, before any treatment was given.

This CDR3 spans 16 amino acids. V shed 6 bases and J 3 bases; nucleotides not matched to a gene: 9. Germline V gene data show CDR1 as KGHDR and CDR2 as SFDVKD. Study-wide findings and caveats: Blood also contained most of the expanded thyroid clonotypes above 0.001 frequency. The 13-signature model separated ophthalmopathy from stable hyperthyroidism at almost 90% sensitivity and around 80% specificity.

RNA transcripts provided the template for amplifying TCR beta CDR3 regions. First-round RT-PCR used HTBI primers; second-round multiplex PCR followed. TCRdb processed the multiplex PCR reads anew with MiXCR; each CDR3 protein has one entry. The sample records about 340,000 distinct CDR3 sequences, under 20% being singletons. This clonotype was observed at least ten times. Its antigen is still unknown. From fresh peripheral blood, 8.5 to 10 ml in volume, the PBMCs were obtained. This TCR derives from an adult man with Graves' ophthalmopathy. Sample: peripheral blood. V and J are TRBV24-1 and TRBJ1-5, with 8 bases matching TRBD1. CDR3 nucleotide sequence: TGTGCCACCAGTAACCCAGACAGGGGCAACAATCAGCCCCAGCATTTT. Protein: CATSNPDRGNNQPQHF.